This entry lists 21 T cell receptor beta chains sequenced from one sample in a study of T cells in Graves' hyperthyroidism and ophthalmopathy. Researchers amplified the TCR beta CDR3 regions from RNA transcripts. A set of HTBI primers served as the primers for a first-round RT-PCR of the TCR CDR3. TCRdb itself ran the multiplex PCR reads through MiXCR, one entry per CDR3 protein. The repertoire holds around 190,000 distinct CDR3 sequences, with around 16% as singletons. Sequences were obtained from blood. All receptors come from a woman aged 50 to 60 with Graves' hyperthyroidism.

Ten or more counts support this clonotype. The chain carries TRBV11-2 and TRBJ2-7; unclear D gene. V lost 6 bases to trimming and J lost 5 bases, with 14 bases between them. In germline, CDR1 is SGHAT, CDR2 FQNNGV. The CDR3 extends over 13 amino acids. The CDR3 region is CASSVVGQNEQYF. CDR3 nucleotides: TGTGCCAGCAGTGTGGTTGGGCAAAACGAGCAGTACTTC.

CDR3: CASSVTSGRSPYNEQFF. CDR3 DNA sequence: TGTGCCAGCAGCGTTACTAGCGGGAGGAGTCCCTACAATGAGCAGTTCTTC. The chain has TRBV7-7 and TRBJ2-1, with TRBD2 matching 12 bases. Trimming took 5 bases from V and 2 from J; bases not matched to a gene: 7. The V gene's germline CDR1 is SSHAT and CDR2 FNYEAQ (reference sequence). This CDR3 contains 17 residues.

This clonotype has more than one count but fewer than ten. The CDR3 protein is CASTLRSSGNTIYF. The CDR3 coding sequence is TGTGCCAGCACCCTCCGGAGCTCTGGAAACACCATATATTTT. The rearrangement links TRBV3-1 to TRBJ1-3; D ambiguous. The CDR3 has 14 amino acids. The V and J ends lost 7 bases and 0 bases respectively, with 10 bases between them. Germline V gene data show CDR1 as LGHDT and CDR2 as YNNKEL (reference sequence).

This clonotype was seen at least ten times. The chain combines TRBV6-1 with TRBJ1-1; a possible D gene is TRBD1 (6 bases). Trimming took 3 bases from V and 5 from J, leaving 16 bases between them. The CDR3 loop spans 15 amino acids. Germline V gene sequence: CDR1 MNHNS, CDR2 SASEGT. CDR3 sequence (DNA): TGTGCCAGCAGTGACCTTCACAAGGGGGTGACTGAAGCTTTCTTT. Translation: CASSDLHKGVTEAFF.

This clonotype was seen more than once but under ten times. V usage is TRBV20-1 and J usage is TRBJ2-7, with D possibly being TRBD2 (5 bases). CDR1 and CDR2 from the germline V gene are DFQATT and SNEGSKA (reference sequence). V was shortened by 6 bases and J by 0 bases, with 12 bases between the two germline ends. This CDR3 spans 13 amino acids. CDR3 protein: CSAVFTSSYEQYF. Written as DNA, the CDR3 is TGCAGTGCGGTTTTTACTAGCTCCTACGAGCAGTACTTC.

This clonotype was observed many times. The chain employs TRBV20-1 and TRBJ2-1, with D hard to call. The V and J ends lost 3 bases and 8 bases respectively, with 11 bases between them. This CDR3 is built from 12 residues. Looked up from germline, CDR1 is DFQATT and CDR2 is SNEGSKA (reference sequence). The DNA for the CDR3 is TGCAGTGCTAGCATCCCCCCCGATGAGCAGTTCTTC. Encoded protein: CSASIPPDEQFF.

The chain recombines TRBV3-1 with TRBJ1-4; no definite D call. Germline CDR1 and CDR2: LGHDT and YNNKEL (reference sequence). The CDR3 has 16 amino acids. Deletions cut 1 base from V and 1 base from J, with 10 bases between. This CDR3 is CASSQVLTGTNEKLFF. The DNA for the CDR3 is TGTGCCAGCAGCCAAGTGCTGACCGGAACTAATGAAAAACTGTTTTTT.

J is TRBJ2-4 and V is TRBV5-1, with 11 bases fitting TRBD2. Looked up from germline, CDR1 is SGHRS and CDR2 is YFSETQ. The CDR3 covers 14 residues. The V and J ends lost 3 bases and 7 bases, in that order; junction bases with no gene match: 3. The CDR3 DNA reads TGCGCCAGCAGCTCCTCTAGCGGGAGGAACATTCAGTACTTC. As protein: CASSSSSGRNIQYF.

The V gene is TRBV5-6, the J gene TRBJ2-5, with 10 bases that match TRBD1. The CDR3 is made up of 18 amino acids. V was clipped by 3 bases and J by 2 bases; unmatched bases: 13. Germline V lookup: CDR1 SGHDT, CDR2 YYEEEE. CDR3 residues: CASSSGTGVFIGQETQYF. DNA for the CDR3: TGTGCCAGCAGCTCCGGGACAGGGGTGTTCATCGGGCAAGAGACCCAGTACTTC.

This clonotype was seen many times. V gene TRBV11-2 combines with J gene TRBJ2-7; 9 nucleotides align to TRBD2. V lost 2 bases and J lost 2; bases outside the gene matches: 7. CDR1 is SGHAT, CDR2 FQNNGV, per germline. The CDR3 extends over 16 amino acids. For the CDR3, the DNA is TGTGCCAGCAGCTTATCGGGACTAGCTTTCCCCTACGAGCAGTACTTC. It codes for CASSLSGLAFPYEQYF.

The V call is TRBV28, the J call TRBJ2-1; TRBD2 aligns across 12 bases. The trim removed 4 bases at V and 4 bases at J, leaving 8 bases unmatched. The CDR3 has 17 residues. The germline gives CDR1 MDHEN, CDR2 SYDVKM. CDR3 nucleotide sequence: TGTGCCAGCAGTTCGCCAAAAGGACTAGCGGGGTACAATGAGCAGTTCTTC. Amino acid sequence: CASSSPKGLAGYNEQFF. The complete variable domain, with remaining parts taken from reference TRBV28 and TRBJ2-1, reads DVKVTQSSRYLVKRTGEKVFLECVQDMDHENMFWYRQDPGLGLRLIYFSYDVKMKEKGDIPEGYSVSREKKERFSLILESASTNQTSMYLCASSSPKGLAGYNEQFFGPGTRLTVL.

Many counts were recorded for this clonotype. At one boundary the junction diverges from the germline segment, which might be a read error. The chain has TRBV5-5 and TRBJ2-7; D is unresolved. CDR1 is SGHKS, CDR2 YYEKEE, per germline (reference sequence). The CDR3 is 13 residues long. The DNA for the CDR3 is TGTGCCAGCAGTTTGGTACTTAACTACGAGCAGTACTTC. Translation gives CASSLVLNYEQYF.

This clonotype was seen ten or more times. The chain uses TRBV12-3 or TRBV12-4 and TRBJ2-7, with 7 bases aligning to TRBD1. Germline trimming cut 7 bases from V and 5 bases from J; bases unmatched to any gene: 11. The CDR3 spans 14 residues. The CDR3 is CASTMTGTRDEQYF. The CDR3, as DNA: TGTGCCAGCACCATGACAGGGACACGTGACGAGCAGTACTTC.

This clonotype was seen repeatedly, ten times or more. The chain uses TRBV7-2 and TRBJ2-3; D unresolved. CDR1 is SGHTA and CDR2 is FQGNSA in the germline V gene. Trimming pared 4 bases from V and 4 bases from J, leaving 9 bases between. There are 13 residues in the CDR3. CDR3: CASSSYSPDTQYF. The CDR3 DNA follows: TGTGCCAGCAGCTCATACTCTCCAGATACGCAGTATTTT.

J is TRBJ1-4 and V is TRBV29-1; the match to TRBD1 covers 9 bases. The CDR3 extends over 14 amino acids. The V segment lost 2 bases and the J segment 7 bases; nucleotides outside the gene matches: 5. Per germline, CDR1 SQVTM and CDR2 ANQGSEA. The CDR3, as DNA: TGCAGCGTTGAACCACAGGGGGCTAGTGAAAAACTGTTTTTT. It translates to CSVEPQGASEKLFF.

This clonotype has only a few counts. V and J are TRBV7-9 and TRBJ2-7, with TRBD2 matching 7 bases. CDR1 SEHNR and CDR2 FQNEAQ come from the germline V gene (reference sequence). The CDR3 spans 16 residues. Trimming cost V 1 base and J 4 bases; bases outside gene matches: 10. Here the CDR3 reads CASSLGSPSGKYEQYF. The CDR3 DNA reads as TGTGCCAGCAGCTTAGGTAGTCCTAGCGGTAAATACGAGCAGTACTTC.

This clonotype was seen many times. The V call is TRBV12-3 or TRBV12-4, the J call TRBJ2-3; 10 bases align to TRBD1. The CDR3 is made up of 16 amino acids. J lost 2 bases, V lost 6 bases, and 8 bases had no gene match. The CDR3 protein is CASSQTGTGVTDTQYF. CDR3 coding DNA: TGTGCCAGCAGCCAGACCGGGACAGGGGTCACAGATACGCAGTATTTT.

This clonotype was seen a handful of times. This chain uses TRBV6-1 with TRBJ1-1; 11 bases line up with TRBD1. V dropped 8 bases and J dropped 6; count of bases not matched to a gene: 2. Germline V gene lookup returns CDR1 MNHNS and CDR2 SASEGT. The CDR3 is 12 residues long. The CDR3: CASRTGGPEAFF. The CDR3 coding sequence is TGTGCCAGCCGGACAGGGGGCCCTGAAGCTTTCTTT.

This clonotype was seen at least ten times. The genes are TRBV5-5 and TRBJ2-5; a possible D gene is TRBD1 (6 bases). From germline, CDR1 is SGHKS and CDR2 YYEKEE (reference sequence). V was trimmed by 3 bases and J by 0 bases, leaving 6 bases between them. The CDR3 length is 13 residues. The CDR3: CASSWTDQETQYF. The CDR3 nucleotides read TGTGCCAGCAGCTGGACAGACCAAGAGACCCAGTACTTC. The whole variable domain, remainder taken from reference TRBV5-5 and TRBJ2-5, is DAGVTQSPTHLIKTRGQQVTLRCSPISGHKSVSWYQQVLGQGPQFIFQYYEKEERGRGNFPDRFSARQFPNYSSELNVNALLLGDSALYLCASSWTDQETQYFGPGTRLLVL.

J is TRBJ2-3 and V is TRBV24-1, with D possibly matching TRBD2 (5 bases). The CDR3 covers 15 residues. Trimming shortened V by 1 base and J by 1 base, and 8 bases separated the two germline ends. CDR1 is KGHDR and CDR2 is SFDVKD in the germline V gene. The CDR3 region has the DNA TGTGCCACCAGTGATTTCGGGGATCGCACAGATACGCAGTATTTT. Protein: CATSDFGDRTDTQYF.

There are many counts of this clonotype. This chain connects TRBV11-3 to TRBJ1-1, with D maybe TRBD1 (6 bases). V was trimmed by 5 bases and J by 4 bases, leaving 20 bases between them. Germline V lookup: CDR1 SGHNT, CDR2 YENEEA. There are 16 residues in the CDR3. CDR3 amino acids: CASSQGRGRGGTEAFF. The CDR3 bases are TGTGCCAGCAGCCAGGGGAGGGGAAGGGGGGGCACTGAAGCTTTCTTT.